The 23 T cell receptor beta chains reported below all come from one sample, sequenced in a study of OX40 agonist ivuxolimab in advanced cancers. Some clones are missing from TCRdb's copy, which holds only in-frame ones; the method was immunoSEQ multiplex PCR. The repertoire has tens of thousands of clones, less than 95% of them found once; the top ten carry about 16%. Specimen: CD4+ or CD8+ T cells sorted from blood, collected in a trial of the OX40 agonist ivuxolimab. The receptor source for this set is an adult with an advanced solid tumor such as melanoma, head and neck, liver or kidney cancer.

V usage is TRBV27 and J usage is TRBJ2-2; D may be TRBD2 (6 bases). The CDR3 is 16 amino acids. CDR1 and CDR2 from the germline V gene are MNHEY and SMNVEV (reference sequence). With 5 bases removed from V and 4 bases from J, the gap between germline ends came to 17 bases. CDR3 bases: TGTGCCAGCAGTACATTCGGGACTTCTTCCACCGGGGAGCTGTTTTTT. Translation: CASSTFGTSSTGELFF.

This clone was seen only once. This chain joins TRBV11-2 and TRBJ1-2, with D unresolved. CDR1 and CDR2 (germline): SGHAT, FQNNGV. The germline V and J ends were trimmed by 4 bases and 3 bases, with 27 bases remaining between them. The CDR3 totals 19 residues. The CDR3 nucleotides read TGTGCCAGCAGCTCCTCGGGAGAGGTCGAAGAATGGGCGCACTATGGCTACACCTTC. Translation: CASSSSGEVEEWAHYGYTF. Full variable domain (rest looked up from reference TRBV11-2 and TRBJ1-2): EAGVAQSPRYKIIEKRQSVAFWCNPISGHATLYWYQQILGQGPKLLIQFQNNGVVDDSQLPKDRFSAERLKGVDSTLKIQPAKLEDSAVYLCASSSSGEVEEWAHYGYTFGSGTRLTVV.

The gene calls are TRBV27 and TRBJ2-4, with 9 bases aligning to TRBD1. The CDR3 runs 16 residues. V lost 2 bases and J lost 1; bases outside the gene matches: 3. Germline CDR1 and CDR2: MNHEY and SMNVEV (reference sequence). In DNA form, the CDR3 reads TGTGCCAGCAGTTTAATTGGACAGGGGGCCAAAAACATTCAGTACTTC. It encodes CASSLIGQGAKNIQYF.

The chain links TRBV6-6 to TRBJ1-5; D is undetermined. Germline-derived CDR1 and CDR2 are MNHNY and SVGAGI (reference sequence). The CDR3 is 15 residues long. V lost 5 bases and J lost 3, with 14 bases in between. CDR3 sequence (DNA): TGTGCCAGCAGTACCATGAGCGCCCCCAATCAGCCCCAGCATTTT. Residues: CASSTMSAPNQPQHF.

The gene calls are TRBV5-8 and TRBJ2-1, with a possible D match to TRBD1 (5 bases). Trimming removed 0 bases from V and 2 bases from J, with 12 bases in between. CDR1 and CDR2 (germline): SGHTS, YDEGEE. The CDR3 spans 16 residues. CDR3 protein: CASSLEGRLTYNEQFF. The DNA for the CDR3 is TGTGCCAGCAGCTTGGAGGGGCGCCTTACCTACAATGAGCAGTTCTTC.

The V gene is TRBV6-5, the J gene TRBJ2-6; D possibly corresponds to TRBD2 (5 bases). Per germline, CDR1 MNHEY and CDR2 SVGAGI. The CDR3 is 15 residues long. Deletions cut 5 bases from V and 4 bases from J, with 12 bases between. The DNA for the CDR3 is TGTGCCAGCAGTCCCCGGGGTGCGGGGGCCAACGTCCTGACTTTC. Its protein product is CASSPRGAGANVLTF.

This sequence joins TRBV4-3 and TRBJ2-2; D possibly corresponds to TRBD1 (6 bases). V gave up 4 bases and J gave up 4 bases, with 13 bases separating them. Germline V gene data show CDR1 as LGHNA and CDR2 as YSLEER. The CDR3 is 15 residues long. The CDR3 region has the DNA TGCGCCAGCAGCCTCTGGACAGCTGGCACCGGGGAGCTGTTTTTT. Encoded protein: CASSLWTAGTGELFF.

In this sample, this clone turned up once. The chain couples TRBV29-1 to TRBJ2-5, with D uncertain. The CDR3 runs 15 residues. V lost 2 bases and J 1 base, leaving 14 bases between the germline ends. Germline CDR1 is SQVTM and CDR2 is ANQGSEA. This CDR3 reads CSVEPEDISQETQYF. Written as DNA, the CDR3 is TGCAGCGTTGAACCGGAAGACATTTCCCAAGAGACCCAGTACTTC. The whole variable domain, remainder taken from reference TRBV29-1 and TRBJ2-5, is SAVISQKPSRDICQRGTSLTIQCQVDSQVTMMFWYRQQPGQSLTLIATANQGSEATYESGFVIDKFPISRPNLTFSTLTVSNMSPEDSSIYLCSVEPEDISQETQYFGPGTRLLVL.

The chain links TRBV29-1 to TRBJ1-1; D not resolved. Trimming took 4 bases from V and 8 from J, leaving 11 bases between them. This CDR3 has 11 amino acids. Looked up from germline, CDR1 is SQVTM and CDR2 is ANQGSEA. This CDR3 reads CSVAGSLEAFF. The CDR3 DNA follows: TGCAGCGTTGCAGGTTCCCTGGAAGCTTTCTTT. Full variable domain (outside the CDR3, taken from reference TRBV29-1 and TRBJ1-1): SAVISQKPSRDICQRGTSLTIQCQVDSQVTMMFWYRQQPGQSLTLIATANQGSEATYESGFVIDKFPISRPNLTFSTLTVSNMSPEDSSIYLCSVAGSLEAFFGQGTRLTVV.

This chain connects TRBV2 to TRBJ1-1; D possibly corresponds to TRBD1 (6 bases). CDR1 and CDR2 (germline): SNHLY, FYNNEI. Trimming took 6 bases from V and 5 from J, leaving 16 bases between them. This CDR3 spans 14 amino acids. CDR3 region: CASREQGASTEAFF. In DNA, the CDR3 is TGTGCCAGCAGAGAACAGGGAGCTTCGACTGAAGCTTTCTTT. Full variable domain (outside the CDR3, taken from reference TRBV2 and TRBJ1-1): EPEVTQTPSHQVTQMGQEVILRCVPISNHLYFYWYRQILGQKVEFLVSFYNNEISEKSEIFDDQFSVERPDGSNFTLKIRSTKLEDSAMYFCASREQGASTEAFFGQGTRLTVV.

This chain links TRBV5-4 with TRBJ2-7; 7 nucleotides match TRBD1. The CDR3 extends over 17 amino acids. Losses at the gene ends were 0 bases for V and 0 bases for J; bases not matched to a gene: 9. Germline V gene lookup returns CDR1 SGHNT and CDR2 YYREEE (reference sequence). The CDR3 DNA follows: TGTGCCAGCAGCTTGGATCAACGACAGGGACCCTCCTACGAGCAGTACTTC. Translating gives CASSLDQRQGPSYEQYF.

The chain combines TRBV6-5 with TRBJ1-1; TRBD1 matches 10 bases. J gave up 3 bases and V 6 bases, and 4 bases lay outside the gene matches. This CDR3 has 14 residues. Looked up from germline, CDR1 is MNHEY and CDR2 is SVGAGI. The CDR3 sequence: CASSSGTGDTEAFF. DNA of the CDR3: TGTGCCAGCAGCTCCGGGACAGGGGACACTGAAGCTTTCTTT.

V gene TRBV9 combines with J gene TRBJ2-3; 12 bases map to TRBD2. Germline V gene data show CDR1 as SGDLS and CDR2 as YYNGEE. This CDR3 region has 15 residues. The V segment lost 3 bases and the J segment 4 bases; nucleotides outside the gene matches: 3. The CDR3 reads CASSASGRAPDTQYF. CDR3 sequence (DNA): TGTGCCAGCAGCGCTAGCGGGAGGGCCCCAGATACGCAGTATTTT. The full variable domain, rest sourced from reference TRBV9 and TRBJ2-3, is DSGVTQTPKHLITATGQRVTLRCSPRSGDLSVYWYQQSLDQGLQFLIQYYNGEERAKGNILERFSAQQFPDLHSELNLSSLELGDSALYFCASSASGRAPDTQYFGPGTRLTVL.

This clone was seen just once. The V and J genes are TRBV7-9 and TRBJ2-5; D gene ambiguous. CDR1 SEHNR and CDR2 FQNEAQ come from the germline V gene (reference sequence). The CDR3 length is 12 residues. The V gene lost 4 bases and the J gene lost 5 bases, with 8 bases spanning the gap. DNA for the CDR3: TGTGCCAGCAGCTCTACAGCCGAGACCCAGTACTTC. This encodes CASSSTAETQYF.

V and J are TRBV9 and TRBJ2-7; TRBD2 matches at 12 bases. The CDR3 is made up of 15 amino acids. With V trimmed by 0 bases and J by 4 bases, 2 bases remained unmatched. In germline, CDR1 is SGDLS, CDR2 YYNGEE. The CDR3 DNA sequence: TGTGCCAGCAGCGTAGAGGGACTAGCGGGTTACGAGCAGTACTTC. Protein product: CASSVEGLAGYEQYF.

The chain is built from TRBV29-1 and TRBJ1-1, with D perhaps matching TRBD1 (6 bases). Trimming removed 7 bases at V and 4 bases at J, with 16 bases between. This CDR3 has 13 residues. The germline V gene encodes CDR1 SQVTM and CDR2 ANQGSEA. As DNA, the CDR3 is TGCAGCGCCCAAGGGGGGTTGGCCACTGAAGCTTTCTTT. It encodes CSAQGGLATEAFF.

This chain uses TRBV27 with TRBJ2-3, with TRBD2 matching 9 bases. V shed 9 bases, J shed 4 bases, and the junction held 5 bases outside the gene matches. Per the germline V gene, CDR1 is MNHEY and CDR2 is SMNVEV (reference sequence). The CDR3 has 13 amino acids. CDR3 protein: CASVGLAADTQYF. The DNA of the CDR3 is TGTGCCAGTGTGGGACTAGCAGCAGATACGCAGTATTTT.

The DNA for the CDR3 is TGTGCCAGCAGCTTATATCGGGGGCAGGGGGGCAATAATGAAAAACTGTTTTTT. It yields the protein CASSLYRGQGGNNEKLFF. V gene TRBV11-2 combines with J gene TRBJ1-4, with TRBD1 matching 7 bases. V was clipped by 2 bases and J by 4 bases; unmatched bases: 13. The length of the CDR3 is 18 residues. Germline-derived CDR1 and CDR2 are SGHAT and FQNNGV.

The chain has TRBV7-6 and TRBJ2-3; TRBD2 aligns across 8 bases. Trimming removed 2 bases from V and 5 bases from J; junction bases left unmatched: 9. This CDR3 is built from 16 residues. The germline gives CDR1 SGHVS, CDR2 FNYEAQ. CDR3 region: CASSLYSGLAGDTQYF. For the CDR3, the DNA is TGTGCCAGCAGCTTATACTCCGGGCTAGCGGGAGATACGCAGTATTTT.

This clone has a single count. This sequence joins TRBV6-5 and TRBJ2-1; tentatively, D is TRBD1 (6 bases). CDR3 length: 14 amino acids. Germline assignment: CDR1 MNHEY and CDR2 SVGAGI. The V end was cut by 6 bases, the J end by 0 bases, with 9 bases between. CDR3 coding DNA: TGTGCCAGCAGCGGGGACATCTCCTACAATGAGCAGTTCTTC. It is translated as CASSGDISYNEQFF.

The chain recombines TRBV4-1 with TRBJ2-1, with D tentatively TRBD2 (6 bases). The CDR3 runs 17 residues. Between the trimmed V and J ends, which lost 0 bases and 4 bases, there was a span of 16 bases. The germline V gene encodes CDR1 MGHRA and CDR2 YSYEKL. The CDR3, as DNA: TGCGCCAGCAGCCAAGATATTCGGGACTGGACGTACAATGAGCAGTTCTTC. This translates into CASSQDIRDWTYNEQFF.

This clone has a handful of counts. The chain joins TRBV6-5 to TRBJ2-7; D perhaps matches TRBD2 (5 bases). V shed 2 bases and J shed 4 bases, with 15 bases lying between them. This CDR3 contains 15 residues. Germline V gene data show CDR1 as MNHEY and CDR2 as SVGAGI. CDR3 region: CASSYGLDRGYEQYF. The CDR3 DNA reads as TGTGCCAGCAGTTACGGACTCGATCGTGGTTACGAGCAGTACTTC.

This chain connects TRBV6-1 to TRBJ2-3; D might be TRBD1 (6 bases). This CDR3 is built from 13 residues. V gave up 7 bases and J gave up 3 bases, with 11 bases separating them. In germline, CDR1 is MNHNS, CDR2 SASEGT. The CDR3 sequence is CASNRVPTDTQYF. Here the CDR3 DNA reads TGTGCCAGCAACAGGGTTCCTACAGATACGCAGTATTTT.